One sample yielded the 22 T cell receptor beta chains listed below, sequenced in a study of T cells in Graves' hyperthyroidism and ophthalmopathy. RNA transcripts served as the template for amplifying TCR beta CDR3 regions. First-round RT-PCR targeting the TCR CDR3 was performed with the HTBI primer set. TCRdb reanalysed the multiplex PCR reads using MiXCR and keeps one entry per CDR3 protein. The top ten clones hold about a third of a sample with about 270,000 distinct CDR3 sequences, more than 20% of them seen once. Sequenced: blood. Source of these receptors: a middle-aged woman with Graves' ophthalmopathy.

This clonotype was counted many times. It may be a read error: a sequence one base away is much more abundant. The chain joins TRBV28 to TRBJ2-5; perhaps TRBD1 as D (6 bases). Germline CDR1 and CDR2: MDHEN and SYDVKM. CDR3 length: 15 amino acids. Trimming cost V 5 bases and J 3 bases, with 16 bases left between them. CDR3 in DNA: TGTGCCAGCAGTAACCAGGGGAGAAGGAAAGAGACCCAGTACTTC. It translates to CASSNQGRRKETQYF. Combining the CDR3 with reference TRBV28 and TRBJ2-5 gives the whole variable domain DVKVTQSSRYLVKRTGEKVFLECVQDMDHENMFWYRQDPGLGLRLIYFSYDVKMKEKGDIPEGYSVSREKKERFSLILESASTNQTSMYLCASSNQGRRKETQYFGPGTRLLVL.

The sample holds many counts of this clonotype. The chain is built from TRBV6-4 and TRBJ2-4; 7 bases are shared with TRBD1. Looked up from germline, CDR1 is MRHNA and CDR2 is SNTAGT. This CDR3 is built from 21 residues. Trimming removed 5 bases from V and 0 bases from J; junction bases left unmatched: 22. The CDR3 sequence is CASSPNLARTGVGRAKNIQYF. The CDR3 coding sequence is TGTGCCAGCAGTCCAAATCTTGCACGCACAGGGGTCGGTCGAGCCAAAAACATTCAGTACTTC.

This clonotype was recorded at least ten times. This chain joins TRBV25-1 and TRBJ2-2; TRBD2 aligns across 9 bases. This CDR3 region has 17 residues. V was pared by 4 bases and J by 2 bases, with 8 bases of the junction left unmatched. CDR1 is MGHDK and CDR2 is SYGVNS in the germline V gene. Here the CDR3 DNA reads TGTGCCAGCAGTGGCTTTACTAGCGGGCGTAACACCGGGGAGCTGTTTTTT. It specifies CASSGFTSGRNTGELFF.

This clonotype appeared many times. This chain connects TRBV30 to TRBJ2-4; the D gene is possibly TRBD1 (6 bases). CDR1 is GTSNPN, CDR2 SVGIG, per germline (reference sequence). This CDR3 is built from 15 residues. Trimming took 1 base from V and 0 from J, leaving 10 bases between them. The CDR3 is CAWSATGLAKNIQYF. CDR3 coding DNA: TGTGCCTGGAGTGCGACAGGACTAGCCAAAAACATTCAGTACTTC.

CDR3 nucleotides: TGTGCCAGCAAGGTTAACAGGGCCATCTCTGGAAACACCATATATTTT. Its protein is CASKVNRAISGNTIYF. The rearrangement links TRBV6-1 to TRBJ1-3; possibly TRBD1 for D (6 bases). The CDR3 runs 16 residues. Germline V gene data show CDR1 as MNHNS and CDR2 as SASEGT. Trimming removed 7 bases from V and 0 bases from J, with 16 bases in between.

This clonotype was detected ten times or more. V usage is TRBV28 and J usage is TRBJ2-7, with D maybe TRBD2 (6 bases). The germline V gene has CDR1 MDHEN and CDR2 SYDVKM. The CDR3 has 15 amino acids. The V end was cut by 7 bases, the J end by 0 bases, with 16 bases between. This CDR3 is CASTGAYGSSYEQYF. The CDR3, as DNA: TGTGCCAGCACCGGGGCCTACGGGAGCTCCTACGAGCAGTACTTC. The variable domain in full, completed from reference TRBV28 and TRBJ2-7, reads DVKVTQSSRYLVKRTGEKVFLECVQDMDHENMFWYRQDPGLGLRLIYFSYDVKMKEKGDIPEGYSVSREKKERFSLILESASTNQTSMYLCASTGAYGSSYEQYFGPGTRLTVT.

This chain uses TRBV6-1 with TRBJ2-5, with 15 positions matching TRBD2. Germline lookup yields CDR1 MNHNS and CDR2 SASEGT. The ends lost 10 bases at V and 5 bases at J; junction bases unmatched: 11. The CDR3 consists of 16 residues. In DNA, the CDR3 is TGTGCCACCGCCGGGACTAGCGGGAGGAGTGCCGAGACCCAGTACTTC. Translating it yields CATAGTSGRSAETQYF.

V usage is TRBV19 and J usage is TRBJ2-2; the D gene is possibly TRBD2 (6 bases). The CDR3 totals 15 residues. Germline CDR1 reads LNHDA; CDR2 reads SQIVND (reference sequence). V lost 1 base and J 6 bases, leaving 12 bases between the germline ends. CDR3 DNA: TGTGCCAGTAGTATAGCCGGGACTGGAGCCGGGGAGCTGTTTTTT. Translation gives CASSIAGTGAGELFF.

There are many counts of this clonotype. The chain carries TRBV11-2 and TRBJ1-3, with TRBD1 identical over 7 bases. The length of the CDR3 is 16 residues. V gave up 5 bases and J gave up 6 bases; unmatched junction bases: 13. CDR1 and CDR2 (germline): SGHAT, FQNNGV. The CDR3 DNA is TGTGCCAGCAGCCCCTCAGCAGGACAGGCGATAAACACCATATATTTT. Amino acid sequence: CASSPSAGQAINTIYF.

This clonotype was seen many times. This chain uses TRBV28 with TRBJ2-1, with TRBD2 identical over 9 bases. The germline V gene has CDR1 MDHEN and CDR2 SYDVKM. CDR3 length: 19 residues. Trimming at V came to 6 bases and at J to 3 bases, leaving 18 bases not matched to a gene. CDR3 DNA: TGTGCCAGCAGCTTTTGGGGGGAGGTTTATAGCGGGAGCTACAATGAGCAGTTCTTC. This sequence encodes CASSFWGEVYSGSYNEQFF.

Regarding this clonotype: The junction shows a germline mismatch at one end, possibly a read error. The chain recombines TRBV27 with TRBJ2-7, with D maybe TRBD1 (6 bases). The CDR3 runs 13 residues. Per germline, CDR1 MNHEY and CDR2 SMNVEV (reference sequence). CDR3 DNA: TGTGCCAGCAGTCCACAGGGCTACCACGAGCAGTCCTTC. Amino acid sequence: CASSPQGYHEQSF.

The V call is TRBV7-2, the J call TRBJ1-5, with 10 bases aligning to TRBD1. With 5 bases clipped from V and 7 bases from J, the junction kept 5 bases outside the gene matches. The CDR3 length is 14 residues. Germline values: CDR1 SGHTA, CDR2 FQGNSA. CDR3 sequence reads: CASSPRDRGQPQHF. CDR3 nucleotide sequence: TGTGCCAGCAGCCCCCGGGACAGGGGCCAGCCCCAGCATTTT.

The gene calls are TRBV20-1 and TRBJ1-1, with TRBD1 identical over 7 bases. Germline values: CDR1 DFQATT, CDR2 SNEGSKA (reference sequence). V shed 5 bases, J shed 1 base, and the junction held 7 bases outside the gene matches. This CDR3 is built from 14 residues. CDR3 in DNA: TGCAGTGCTCTCCTGGACAGGAAGAACACTGAAGCTTTCTTT. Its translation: CSALLDRKNTEAFF.

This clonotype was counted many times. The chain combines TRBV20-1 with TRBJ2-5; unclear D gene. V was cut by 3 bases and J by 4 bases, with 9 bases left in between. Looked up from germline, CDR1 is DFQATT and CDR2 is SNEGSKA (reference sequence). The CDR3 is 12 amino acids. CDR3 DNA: TGCAGTGCTAGGGAGTTGGGAGAGACCCAGTACTTC. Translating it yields CSARELGETQYF.

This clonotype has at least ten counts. The CDR3 protein is CASSYLAGVQYF. The CDR3 region has the DNA TGTGCCAGCAGCTACTTAGCGGGAGTCCAGTACTTC. V usage is TRBV28 and J usage is TRBJ2-5; TRBD2 agrees at 9 bases. The CDR3 is 12 residues long. Trimming cost V 6 bases and J 10 bases; bases outside gene matches: 6. Germline lookup yields CDR1 MDHEN and CDR2 SYDVKM.

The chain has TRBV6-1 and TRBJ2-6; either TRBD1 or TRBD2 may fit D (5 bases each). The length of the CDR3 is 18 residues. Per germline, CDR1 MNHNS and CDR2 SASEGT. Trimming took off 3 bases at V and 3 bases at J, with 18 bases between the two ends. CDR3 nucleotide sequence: TGTGCCAGCAGTGAGGGACCGGCAGGTTTCTTTGGGGCCAACGTCCTGACTTTC. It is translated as CASSEGPAGFFGANVLTF.

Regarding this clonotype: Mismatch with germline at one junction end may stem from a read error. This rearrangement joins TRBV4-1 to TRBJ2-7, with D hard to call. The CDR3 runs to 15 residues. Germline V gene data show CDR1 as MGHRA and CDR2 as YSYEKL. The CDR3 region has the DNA TGCGCCGGCAGCCAAGAATCCACAGACTCCTACGAGCAGTACTTC. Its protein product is CAGSQESTDSYEQYF.

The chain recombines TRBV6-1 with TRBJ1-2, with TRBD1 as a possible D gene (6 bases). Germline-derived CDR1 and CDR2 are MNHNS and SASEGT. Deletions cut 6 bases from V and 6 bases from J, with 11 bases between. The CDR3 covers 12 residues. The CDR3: CASSPQGHGYTF. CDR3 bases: TGTGCCAGCAGCCCTCAGGGGCATGGCTACACCTTC.

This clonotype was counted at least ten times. In DNA form, the CDR3 reads TGTGCCAGCAGCTTACCCCGCCTGTTAGGCGACGGGCGGGTGATGAACACTGAAGCTTTCTTT. Protein product: CASSLPRLLGDGRVMNTEAFF. The chain has TRBV7-4 and TRBJ1-1; D unclear. CDR1 SGHVT and CDR2 SQSDAQ come from the germline V gene. V was clipped by 2 bases and J by 0 bases, with 28 bases between them. The CDR3 loop spans 21 amino acids.

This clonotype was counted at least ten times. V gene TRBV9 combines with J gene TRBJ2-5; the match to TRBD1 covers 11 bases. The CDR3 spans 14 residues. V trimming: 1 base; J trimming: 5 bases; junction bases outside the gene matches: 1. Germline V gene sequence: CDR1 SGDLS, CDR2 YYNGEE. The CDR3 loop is CASSVWTGGETQYF. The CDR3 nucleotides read TGTGCCAGCAGCGTATGGACAGGGGGCGAGACCCAGTACTTC.

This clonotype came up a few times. DNA of the CDR3: TGTGCCACCAGCAGTCCGTCCGGGCTAGCGGGCCTGGGGAAGCAGTTCTTC. Amino acids: CATSSPSGLAGLGKQFF. The genes are TRBV15 and TRBJ2-1; TRBD2 aligns across 8 bases. Germline V gives CDR1 LNHNV, CDR2 YYDKDF (reference sequence). The CDR3 has 17 amino acids. The trim removed 3 bases at V and 11 bases at J, leaving 18 bases unmatched.

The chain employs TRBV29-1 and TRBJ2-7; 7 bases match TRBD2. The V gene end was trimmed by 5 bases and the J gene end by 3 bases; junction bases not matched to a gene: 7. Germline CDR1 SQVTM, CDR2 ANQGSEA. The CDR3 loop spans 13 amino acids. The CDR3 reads CSVTIRDYYEQYF. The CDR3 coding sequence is TGCAGCGTTACGATACGGGACTACTACGAGCAGTACTTC.